The sequence of this TCR beta chain was determined in a study of T cell clusters in autoimmune cytopenias. This clonotype counts as medium-sized by frequency. TRB amplification used approximately 0.25 ug of peripheral blood genomic DNA. CDR1 and CDR2 from the germline V gene are MGHRA and YSYEKL. There are 14 residues in the CDR3. TRB was amplified by touch-down multiplex PCR, primer pools A and B combined. From its re-call of the multiplex PCR reads, TCRdb lists each CDR3 protein once, without DNA. This sample's table reports about 6,100 distinct CDR3 sequences. These data were also reused for a study on T cell repertoires in aging, cancer and after chemotherapy.

The sequence derives from a human donor in good health. Sequencing used peripheral blood. V and J are TRBV4-1 and TRBJ2-3. The CDR3 sequence: CASSQNFDTDTQYF.